These 3 T cell receptor beta chains were sequenced from one sample in a study of identifying expanded T cells in peripheral blood (dated by TCRdb to 2018 to 2020). Receptor libraries were prepared by the immunoSEQ multiplex PCR assay. This immuneACCESS table, as held by TCRdb, lists in-frame sequences with V and J called but not all clones. Of the missing ones, under half trace to an unresolved V gene in checked studies; the others have no known cause. This sample is represented by some 97,000 clones; about 90% of them were singletons. Of the sample, 5.5% falls within the top ten clones. The sequencing sample was made of blood. These receptors were taken from a person aged 18 to 70 in good health.

The V call is TRBV29-1, the J call TRBJ1-1; D might be TRBD1 (6 bases). The ends were cut back, 7 bases at V and 3 bases at J, with 15 bases in the middle. Germline V gene data show CDR1 as SQVTM and CDR2 as ANQGSEA. The CDR3 length is 13 residues. In nucleotides, the CDR3 is TGCAGCGCCAAAGGCGCAGGGGACACTGAAGCTTTCTTT. Translation: CSAKGAGDTEAFF.

J is TRBJ1-6 and V is TRBV4-2, with TRBD1 as a possible D gene (5 bases). The length of the CDR3 is 16 residues. The germline V and J ends were trimmed by 1 base and 8 bases, with 15 bases remaining between them. CDR1 is LGHNA, CDR2 YNFKEQ, per germline. The CDR3 reads CASSQAQAGSYSPLHF. Written as DNA, the CDR3 is TGTGCCAGCAGCCAAGCACAGGCAGGTTCTTATTCACCCCTCCACTTT.

The chain has TRBV7-6 and TRBJ1-5; the match to TRBD1 covers 9 bases. This CDR3 has 13 amino acids. Germline V gives CDR1 SGHVS, CDR2 FNYEAQ. Trimming removed 3 bases from V and 6 bases from J; junction bases left unmatched: 0. CDR3 amino acids: CASSLDRGQPQHF. CDR3 nucleotides: TGTGCCAGCAGCTTGGACAGGGGTCAGCCCCAGCATTTT.